The present entry profiles one T cell receptor beta chain with its context. The sample originates from a study of technical replicates of blood from a handful of donors. Sequencing was performed with immunoSEQ multiplex PCR; in TCRdb, only in-frame clones are kept and a portion is missing. The sample lists 85,000 to 90,000 clones, under 95% occurring once. V shed 7 bases, J shed 6 bases, and the junction held 10 bases outside the gene matches. Germline V lookup: CDR1 SNHLY, CDR2 FYNNEI. This CDR3 comprises 14 residues. The sequenced material came from T cells isolated from PBMCs. The chain links TRBV2 to TRBJ1-1; TRBD1 matches 8 bases. The sequence came from a human donor in good health. The CDR3 is CASIYGQGPPEAFF. The CDR3 DNA reads as TGTGCCAGCATCTATGGACAGGGACCGCCTGAAGCTTTCTTT.